This passage covers 20 T cell receptor beta chains from one sample sequenced in a study of T-cell reconstitution after alpha-beta-depleted transplantation in children. Researchers prepared the TCRbeta library using unique molecular identifiers, the study reports. One entry per CDR3 protein results from TCRdb running MiXCR on the PCR reads. This repertoire shows about 100,000 distinct CDR3 sequences, 4.5% to 7.5% found once; its top ten account for about 6%. Source: PBMCs, mostly from graft donor cells, taken 60 days after TCRalphabeta/CD19-depleted stem cell transplant. All receptors derive from a female patient aged 2-9 years who had a stem cell transplant for Fanconi anemia, so the T cells may come from the graft donor.

This clonotype came up many times. CDR3 coding DNA: TGTGCCACCAGCAGAGATTCACTGACAGGCATTCAGTACTTC. As protein: CATSRDSLTGIQYF. V gene TRBV15 combines with J gene TRBJ2-4; maybe TRBD1 (6 bases). The CDR3 length is 14 residues. CDR1 is LNHNV, CDR2 YYDKDF, per germline (reference sequence). The V end was cut by 0 bases, the J end by 9 bases, with 12 bases between.

This clonotype has ten or more counts. The chain is built from TRBV2 and TRBJ2-3, with TRBD1 matching 9 bases. Trimming took 5 bases from V and 2 from J; bases not matched to a gene: 11. The CDR3 has 17 amino acids. The germline V gene encodes CDR1 SNHLY and CDR2 FYNNEI. The CDR3 bases are TGTGCCAGCAGTTTTCCCCGGGACAGGGTGGACACAGATACGCAGTATTTT. Its protein product is CASSFPRDRVDTDTQYF.

This clonotype came up many times. The gene calls are TRBV7-8 and TRBJ1-4; D may be TRBD1 (5 bases). V was pared by 5 bases and J by 6 bases, with 13 bases between. Germline V gene data show CDR1 as SGHVS and CDR2 as FQNEAQ. The CDR3 is 14 residues long. CDR3 sequence: CASSQLVGDEKLFF. The CDR3 DNA follows: TGTGCCAGCAGCCAACTGGTAGGGGATGAAAAACTGTTTTTT.

The chain has TRBV7-9 and TRBJ1-1; the match to TRBD1 covers 9 bases. Germline values: CDR1 SEHNR, CDR2 FQNEAQ (reference sequence). This CDR3 is built from 16 residues. V shed 5 bases, J shed 0 bases, and the junction held 7 bases outside the gene matches. DNA for the CDR3: TGTGCCAGCAGCAGACTGGGACAGGGCTTGAACACTGAAGCTTTCTTT. It codes for CASSRLGQGLNTEAFF.

This clonotype was recorded a few times. The chain has TRBV29-1 and TRBJ2-1; possible D gene TRBD2, 6 bases. The germline V gene encodes CDR1 SQVTM and CDR2 ANQGSEA. Trimming stripped 7 bases from V and 0 bases from J, with 19 bases between. The CDR3 is made up of 16 amino acids. CDR3 bases: TGCAGCGCTCGAGCTGGGGGGACTTACTCCTACAATGAGCAGTTCTTC. As protein: CSARAGGTYSYNEQFF.

This chain joins TRBV19 and TRBJ1-6; D remains ambiguous. Between the trimmed V and J ends, which lost 1 base and 2 bases, there was a span of 6 bases. Germline CDR1 LNHDA, CDR2 SQIVND (reference sequence). This CDR3 has 15 amino acids. CDR3 sequence: CASSIADAYNSPLHF. CDR3 DNA sequence: TGTGCCAGTAGTATAGCGGATGCCTATAATTCACCCCTCCACTTT.

This clonotype was recorded at least ten times. This chain joins TRBV12-3 or TRBV12-4 and TRBJ2-7, with TRBD2 identical over 7 bases. The CDR3 runs 14 residues. The V segment lost 7 bases and the J segment 6 bases; nucleotides outside the gene matches: 12. The DNA of the CDR3 is TGTGCCAGCACTCCGGGACTAACCTTTGGCGAGCAGTACTTC. Its translation: CASTPGLTFGEQYF.

By share, this clonotype counts as medium-sized. This chain links TRBV9 with TRBJ2-1; D gene uncertain. Trimming stripped 0 bases from V and 0 bases from J, with 13 bases between. This CDR3 spans 17 amino acids. Germline lookup yields CDR1 SGDLS and CDR2 YYNGEE. The CDR3 nucleotides read TGTGCCAGCAGCGTAGGCCGAGATTACAGCTCCTACAATGAGCAGTTCTTC. It yields the protein CASSVGRDYSSYNEQFF. Together with reference TRBV9 and TRBJ2-1, the CDR3 gives the full variable domain: DSGVTQTPKHLITATGQRVTLRCSPRSGDLSVYWYQQSLDQGLQFLIQYYNGEERAKGNILERFSAQQFPDLHSELNLSSLELGDSALYFCASSVGRDYSSYNEQFFGPGTRLTVL.

There are many counts of this clonotype. This rearrangement joins TRBV5-1 to TRBJ1-1, with D maybe TRBD1 (6 bases). Between the trimmed V and J ends, which lost 4 bases and 5 bases, there was a span of 18 bases. CDR3 size: 15 residues. The germline V gene encodes CDR1 SGHRS and CDR2 YFSETQ. This chain's CDR3 is CASSPTRGRRTEAFF. CDR3 bases: TGCGCCAGCAGCCCAACCAGGGGCCGGAGGACTGAAGCTTTCTTT.

The J gene is TRBJ2-1, the V gene TRBV10-3; 7 nucleotides line up with TRBD2. CDR3 length: 17 residues. The trim removed 8 bases at V and 3 bases at J, leaving 16 bases unmatched. Germline CDR1 and CDR2: ENHRY and SYGVKD. The CDR3 DNA follows: TGTGCCATCGGTGCAAAGGGTGGAAGCGGGGACTACAATGAGCAGTTCTTC. Residues: CAIGAKGGSGDYNEQFF.

This clonotype has at least ten counts. The junction departs from the called germline gene at one end, perhaps through a read error. This chain uses TRBV20-1 with TRBJ2-7; 8 bases map to TRBD1. The CDR3 totals 14 residues. Germline CDR1 reads DFQATT; CDR2 reads SNEGSKA (reference sequence). The CDR3 is CSAESGTGSFEQYF. CDR3 bases: TGCAGTGCCGAATCCGGGACAGGCTCCTTCGAGCAGTACTTC.

This clonotype was counted many times. The chain links TRBV2 to TRBJ2-1; 11 positions match TRBD2. This CDR3 spans 13 amino acids. Germline V CDR1 and CDR2: SNHLY, FYNNEI. V lost 7 bases and J lost 10; bases outside the gene matches: 6. CDR3 nucleotide sequence: TGTGCCAGCATCCTCCTAGCGGGAGGAGAGCAGTTCTTC. Protein sequence: CASILLAGGEQFF.

This clonotype occurred a few times. The chain combines TRBV21-1 with TRBJ2-3; TRBD2, as called in the table, went unchecked against the DNA. TRBV21-1 is described as a pseudogene. This CDR3 contains 16 residues. CDR3 loop: CASSKKKVPGAVRQYF. The CDR3 DNA is TGTGCCAGCAGCAAAAAAAAAGTCCCGGGGGCGGTAAGGCAGTATTTT.

The sample holds many counts of this clonotype. The J gene is TRBJ2-1, the V gene TRBV12-3 or TRBV12-4; TRBD2 aligns across 11 bases. V lost 0 bases and J lost 7; bases outside the gene matches: 5. The CDR3 contains 16 residues. CDR3 region: CASSLATSGRFNEQFF. CDR3 bases: TGTGCCAGCAGTTTAGCTACTAGCGGGAGATTTAATGAGCAGTTCTTC.

This clonotype was observed many times. The V and J genes are TRBV7-3 and TRBJ2-3, with D unclear. Per germline, CDR1 SGHTA and CDR2 FQGTGA. This CDR3 is built from 14 residues. V gave up 5 bases and J gave up 3 bases, with 12 bases separating them. CDR3 bases: TGTGCCAGCAGCCCAGCCCTGCAAACAGATACGCAGTATTTT. Protein sequence: CASSPALQTDTQYF.

This clonotype was found many times. This chain links TRBV12-3 or TRBV12-4 with TRBJ2-7; tentatively, D is TRBD2 (6 bases). This CDR3 region has 16 residues. V was shortened by 1 base and J by 0 bases, with 13 bases between the two germline ends. The CDR3 DNA follows: TGTGCCAGCAGTTTAGGGGTGGGGAGGAGCTCCTACGAGCAGTACTTC. Residues: CASSLGVGRSSYEQYF.

This clonotype was counted between two and nine times. V gene TRBV28 combines with J gene TRBJ1-2, with TRBD1 matching 7 bases. The germline CDR1 and CDR2 sequences are MDHEN and SYDVKM. The junction had 1 base not matched to a gene; V was cut back by 3 bases and J by 6 bases. The CDR3 is 12 residues long. CDR3 bases: TGTGCCAGCAGTTTTAGGGGGCATGGCTACACCTTC. It specifies CASSFRGHGYTF.

This clonotype showed up many times. The rearrangement uses TRBV28 and TRBJ1-1; D is unclear. Trimming left V 6 bases short and J 0 bases short, with 11 bases between. The length of the CDR3 is 14 residues. Germline-derived CDR1 and CDR2 are MDHEN and SYDVKM. CDR3 protein: CASRPRDMNTEAFF. The CDR3 DNA follows: TGTGCCAGCAGGCCAAGAGATATGAACACTGAAGCTTTCTTT.

The sample holds a few counts of this clonotype. The J gene is TRBJ2-3, the V gene TRBV20-1, with 12 bases aligning to TRBD2. Germline CDR1 and CDR2: DFQATT and SNEGSKA (reference sequence). V gave up 4 bases and J gave up 5 bases; unmatched junction bases: 13. The CDR3 is 17 amino acids. This CDR3 is CSATGTRLAGDLDTQYF. CDR3 coding DNA: TGCAGTGCTACCGGAACGCGACTAGCGGGAGATTTAGATACGCAGTATTTT.

This clonotype showed up many times. The V gene is TRBV5-1, the J gene TRBJ2-1, with 10 nucleotides matching TRBD1. The CDR3 sequence is 15 residues long. The germline gives CDR1 SGHRS, CDR2 YFSETQ. The junction had 6 bases not matched to a gene; V was cut back by 5 bases and J by 4 bases. The CDR3 region has the DNA TGCGCCAGCAGGACCGGGACAGGGGAGTACAATGAGCAGTTCTTC. Protein product: CASRTGTGEYNEQFF.